The 22 T cell receptor beta chains listed next were all sequenced from one sample in a study of blood T cell repertoires in COVID-19. Sequenced by immunoSEQ multiplex PCR; TCRdb stores in-frame clones only, minus some. The sample lists some 140,000 clones, around four fifths occurring once. Sequencing input: peripheral blood. These receptor sequences come from a man in his 60s who had recovered from COVID-19.

This chain uses TRBV3-1 (or the pseudogene TRBV3-2) with TRBJ1-2; 9 positions agree with TRBD1. Germline assignment: CDR1 LGHDT and CDR2 YNNKEL (reference sequence). This CDR3 region has 13 residues. Trimming cost V 4 bases and J 7 bases; bases outside gene matches: 4. CDR3 in DNA: TGTGCCAGCAGCCGACAGGGGGGTAGTGGCTACACCTTC. Protein sequence: CASSRQGGSGYTF.

The rearrangement links TRBV12-3 or TRBV12-4 to TRBJ1-1; D is possibly TRBD1 (6 bases). The CDR3 spans 12 residues. Trimming shortened V by 6 bases and J by 6 bases, and 11 bases separated the two germline ends. The CDR3: CASSFEGAEAFF. The CDR3 region has the DNA TGTGCCAGCAGCTTCGAGGGGGCTGAAGCTTTCTTT.

This clone was observed once. This chain connects TRBV2 to TRBJ2-3; D uncertain. This CDR3 has 15 amino acids. V was pared by 1 base and J by 3 bases, with 11 bases between. The germline V gene has CDR1 SNHLY and CDR2 FYNNEI. CDR3 bases: TGTGCCAGCAGTGAAGGTCTAGAATTGACAGATACGCAGTATTTT. Protein: CASSEGLELTDTQYF.

The CDR3: CASRTTLKETQYF. The CDR3 DNA is TGTGCCAGCCGGACTACCCTTAAAGAGACCCAGTACTTC. V gene TRBV27 combines with J gene TRBJ2-5; weak D call: TRBD2 (6 bases). V lost 8 bases, J lost 3 bases, and 13 bases lay in between. The CDR3 contains 13 residues. Per germline, CDR1 MNHEY and CDR2 SMNVEV (reference sequence).

The rearrangement joins TRBV18 to TRBJ1-1, with 7 bases aligning to TRBD1. Germline V gene lookup returns CDR1 KGHSH and CDR2 LQKENI. The trim removed 2 bases at V and 5 bases at J, leaving 5 bases unmatched. The CDR3 totals 14 residues. CDR3 in amino acids: CASSPAGGSTEAFF. The CDR3 nucleotides read TGTGCCAGCTCACCAGCAGGGGGTTCAACTGAAGCTTTCTTT.

This clone has more than one count but fewer than ten. The chain uses TRBV7-9 and TRBJ2-4; D not resolved. The V gene's germline CDR1 is SEHNR and CDR2 FQNEAQ (reference sequence). With 5 bases removed from V and 0 bases from J, the gap between germline ends came to 17 bases. This CDR3 is 17 amino acids long. This CDR3 reads CASSPLGGAVAKNIQYF. The CDR3 coding sequence is TGTGCCAGCAGCCCCTTGGGTGGAGCCGTAGCCAAAAACATTCAGTACTTC.

There are a few counts of this clone. The J gene is TRBJ1-2, the V gene TRBV5-6; 10 bases map to TRBD1. CDR1 SGHDT and CDR2 YYEEEE come from the germline V gene. V was pared by 2 bases and J by 6 bases, with 10 bases of the junction left unmatched. This CDR3 has 16 amino acids. The DNA for the CDR3 is TGTGCCAGCAGCTTAAGCAGGACAGGGGGTATAGATGGCTACACCTTC. Encoded protein: CASSLSRTGGIDGYTF. Combining the CDR3 with reference TRBV5-6 and TRBJ1-2 gives the whole variable domain DAGVTQSPTHLIKTRGQQVTLRCSPKSGHDTVSWYQQALGQGPQFIFQYYEEEERQRGNFPDRFSGHQFPNYSSELNVNALLLGDSALYLCASSLSRTGGIDGYTFGSGTRLTVV.

This chain connects TRBV28 to TRBJ2-3, with D possibly TRBD2 on 6 matching bases. The CDR3 spans 17 residues. Germline CDR1 MDHEN, CDR2 SYDVKM. V was shortened by 3 bases and J by 3 bases, with 19 bases between the two germline ends. Here the CDR3 reads CASSFPPGVAVTDTQYF. CDR3 nucleotides: TGTGCCAGCAGTTTCCCCCCCGGGGTAGCGGTTACAGATACGCAGTATTTT.

The CDR3 DNA is TGTGCCAGCAGTTTTTCGGGTACCTATGGCTACACCTTC. Its translation: CASSFSGTYGYTF. This sequence joins TRBV28 and TRBJ1-2; the D is unclear. The germline CDR1 and CDR2 sequences are MDHEN and SYDVKM. V gave up 3 bases and J gave up 4 bases, with 9 bases separating them. This CDR3 region has 13 residues.

The chain carries TRBV4-2 and TRBJ2-1, with TRBD1 matching 8 bases. Trimming took 4 bases from V and 5 from J; bases not matched to a gene: 4. The CDR3 spans 14 residues. CDR1 LGHNA and CDR2 YNFKEQ come from the germline V gene. CDR3 DNA: TGTGCCAGCAGCCCGACAGGGGCAAACAATGAGCAGTTCTTC. Translation: CASSPTGANNEQFF.

The chain uses TRBV19 and TRBJ1-5, with TRBD1 matching 8 bases. V dropped 3 bases and J dropped 0; count of bases not matched to a gene: 4. This CDR3 has 16 residues. CDR1 and CDR2 from the germline V gene are LNHDA and SQIVND (reference sequence). The CDR3 region is CASSMDRDYSNQPQHF. The CDR3 DNA is TGTGCCAGTAGTATGGACAGGGATTATAGCAATCAGCCCCAGCATTTT. The variable domain in full, with the rest retrieved from reference TRBV19 and TRBJ1-5, is DGGITQSPKYLFRKEGQNVTLSCEQNLNHDAMYWYRQDPGQGLRLIYYSQIVNDFQKGDIAEGYSVSREKKESFPLTVTSAQKNPTAFYLCASSMDRDYSNQPQHFGDGTRLSIL.

The V gene is TRBV7-3, the J gene TRBJ2-1, with D tentatively TRBD2 (6 bases). The CDR3 is 15 residues long. Between the trimmed V and J ends, which lost 4 bases and 4 bases, there was a span of 14 bases. Germline V lookup: CDR1 SGHTA, CDR2 FQGTGA. The CDR3 reads CASSSVAERYNEQFF. The DNA for the CDR3 is TGTGCCAGCAGCTCGGTAGCGGAGAGATACAATGAGCAGTTCTTC.

V and J are TRBV5-6 and TRBJ1-5, with a possible D match to TRBD1 (6 bases). This CDR3 region has 15 residues. From germline, CDR1 is SGHDT and CDR2 YYEEEE. The germline V and J ends were trimmed by 4 bases and 4 bases, with 15 bases remaining between them. The CDR3 coding sequence is TGTGCCAGCAGCGCAGCAGGGGCCGGGAATCAGCCCCAGCATTTT. Protein sequence: CASSAAGAGNQPQHF. The full variable domain, its missing parts supplied by reference TRBV5-6 and TRBJ1-5, is DAGVTQSPTHLIKTRGQQVTLRCSPKSGHDTVSWYQQALGQGPQFIFQYYEEEERQRGNFPDRFSGHQFPNYSSELNVNALLLGDSALYLCASSAAGAGNQPQHFGDGTRLSIL.

J is TRBJ1-5 and V is TRBV5-1; 8 nucleotides align to TRBD1. In germline, CDR1 is SGHRS, CDR2 YFSETQ. Trimming removed 4 bases from V and 4 bases from J; junction bases left unmatched: 7. The CDR3 contains 15 residues. CDR3 bases: TGCGCCAGCAGCGCGACAGGGGTGGGAAATCAGCCCCAGCATTTT. It specifies CASSATGVGNQPQHF.

The gene calls are TRBV5-7 and TRBJ1-3, with 7 bases lining up with TRBD1. TRBV5-7 is placed among ORFs of uncertain function. Unmatched junction bases numbered 9, after V lost 0 bases and J lost 3 bases. The CDR3 has 17 residues. The CDR3 bases are TGTGCCAGCAGCTTGGTAACAGGGGTCCGGGTTGGAAACACCATATATTTT. Its protein product is CASSLVTGVRVGNTIYF.

This chain joins TRBV14 and TRBJ2-2; 11 positions agree with TRBD2. J gave up 1 base and V 1 base, and 2 bases lay outside the gene matches. Germline-derived CDR1 and CDR2 are SGHDN and FVKESK. The CDR3 has 17 amino acids. This CDR3 reads CASSQVGLAGNTGELFF. The CDR3 DNA reads as TGTGCCAGCAGCCAAGTCGGACTAGCGGGGAACACCGGGGAGCTGTTTTTT.

The gene calls are TRBV7-3 and TRBJ2-3, with 10 bases fitting TRBD2. Germline trimming cut 5 bases from V and 4 bases from J; bases unmatched to any gene: 6. Germline V gene sequence: CDR1 SGHTA, CDR2 FQGTGA. The CDR3 is 15 residues long. The CDR3 region is CASSVAGGRPDTQYF. The CDR3 region has the DNA TGTGCCAGCAGCGTAGCGGGGGGCCGTCCAGATACGCAGTATTTT.

The V call is TRBV7-2, the J call TRBJ1-1; D call uncertain. V lost 3 bases and J lost 2, with 10 bases in between. This CDR3 is 14 amino acids long. In germline, CDR1 is SGHTA, CDR2 FQGNSA. The CDR3 coding sequence is TGTGCCAGCAGCTTGGGTCAGGTTAACACTGAAGCTTTCTTT. It specifies CASSLGQVNTEAFF.

This chain's CDR3 is CASSLVAGGRYEQYF. In nucleotides, the CDR3 is TGTGCCAGCAGCCTAGTAGCGGGAGGGAGATACGAGCAGTACTTC. V gene TRBV7-2 combines with J gene TRBJ2-7; 11 bases line up with TRBD2. The germline gives CDR1 SGHTA, CDR2 FQGNSA. Germline trimming cut 5 bases from V and 4 bases from J; bases unmatched to any gene: 7. The CDR3 sequence is 15 residues long.

The rearrangement links TRBV7-6 to TRBJ1-1; 8 bases are shared with TRBD1. CDR1 SGHVS and CDR2 FNYEAQ come from the germline V gene. Germline trimming cut 5 bases from V and 4 bases from J; bases unmatched to any gene: 3. The CDR3 is 13 residues long. The CDR3 DNA reads TGTGCCAGCAGCGGACAGGGTCGCACTGAAGCTTTCTTT. Protein product: CASSGQGRTEAFF.

This chain connects TRBV5-1 to TRBJ2-1, with D maybe TRBD1 (5 bases). Germline V gene data show CDR1 as SGHRS and CDR2 as YFSETQ. CDR3 length: 16 amino acids. Trimming removed 5 bases at V and 1 base at J, with 16 bases between. The CDR3, as DNA: TGCGCCAGCAGGAAGGGCAGGGAAATTTCCTACAATGAGCAGTTCTTC. Translated, it gives CASRKGREISYNEQFF.

In its sample, this clone was seen many times. J is TRBJ2-2 and V is TRBV19; the D gene is possibly TRBD2 (6 bases). Germline CDR1 reads LNHDA; CDR2 reads SQIVND (reference sequence). The CDR3 totals 15 residues. Trimming took off 5 bases at V and 0 bases at J, with 10 bases between the two ends. Here the CDR3 DNA reads TGTGCCAGTAGTGGGGGGAACGCGAACACCGGGGAGCTGTTTTTT. Encoded protein: CASSGGNANTGELFF. The full variable domain, completed using reference TRBV19 and TRBJ2-2, is DGGITQSPKYLFRKEGQNVTLSCEQNLNHDAMYWYRQDPGQGLRLIYYSQIVNDFQKGDIAEGYSVSREKKESFPLTVTSAQKNPTAFYLCASSGGNANTGELFFGEGSRLTVL.